A single sample is the source of the 9 T cell receptor beta chains below, sequenced in a study of shared clonotypes between healthy human individuals. The method was immunoSEQ multiplex PCR; TCRdb's version includes in-frame clones alone and lacks a portion of them. The sample has roughly 680,000 clones, over 55% seen once; the top ten hold under 2%. The sequenced sample was memory CD4+ T cells sorted from blood. The subset denotes: CD45RA-negative fraction. These TCRs come from a woman under 40 in good health.

This clone came up once. The rearrangement uses TRBV30 and TRBJ2-5, with D unresolved. Germline-derived CDR1 and CDR2 are GTSNPN and SVGIG (reference sequence). There are 14 residues in the CDR3. V was trimmed by 0 bases and J by 2 bases, leaving 10 bases between them. The CDR3 protein is CAWSVRSIQETQYF. CDR3 in DNA: TGTGCCTGGAGTGTACGATCCATACAAGAGACCCAGTACTTC.

V usage is TRBV10-1 and J usage is TRBJ2-3, with 7 bases identical to TRBD2. CDR1 and CDR2 from the germline V gene are WNHNN and SYGVQD (reference sequence). The CDR3 has 15 residues. The ends lost 4 bases at V and 6 bases at J; junction bases unmatched: 10. The CDR3 region is CASSGVGGSPDTQYF. As DNA, the CDR3 is TGCGCCAGCAGTGGGGTCGGCGGGAGTCCGGATACGCAGTATTTT.

The rearrangement joins TRBV15 to TRBJ1-2; D perhaps matches TRBD1 (6 bases). CDR1 is LNHNV and CDR2 is YYDKDF in the germline V gene (reference sequence). The length of the CDR3 is 14 residues. Trimming removed 2 bases from V and 8 bases from J, with 15 bases in between. The CDR3 region is CATSRRFRGRGYTF. The DNA for the CDR3 is TGTGCCACCAGCAGAAGATTCAGGGGACGGGGCTACACCTTC.

This chain connects TRBV5-6 to TRBJ1-5, with D perhaps TRBD1 (5 bases). CDR1 and CDR2 (germline): SGHDT, YYEEEE. V lost 4 bases to trimming and J lost 3 bases, with 20 bases between them. The CDR3 is made up of 17 amino acids. CDR3 protein: CASSRGTLDTHNQPQHF. CDR3 bases: TGTGCCAGCAGCCGGGGGACTCTAGACACGCACAATCAGCCCCAGCATTTT.

The V gene is TRBV5-4, the J gene TRBJ2-3; D perhaps matches TRBD2 (5 bases). Germline lookup yields CDR1 SGHNT and CDR2 YYREEE (reference sequence). The germline V and J ends were trimmed by 0 bases and 0 bases, with 11 bases remaining between them. CDR3 size: 16 residues. The CDR3 here is CASSLAGADSTDTQYF. The CDR3 nucleotides are TGTGCCAGCAGCTTGGCCGGAGCGGATAGCACAGATACGCAGTATTTT.

The chain combines TRBV19 with TRBJ2-1; 14 bases match TRBD2. The CDR3 runs 19 residues. With V trimmed by 8 bases and J by 0 bases, 12 bases remained unmatched. CDR1 is LNHDA, CDR2 SQIVND, per germline (reference sequence). The DNA for the CDR3 is TGTGCCAGTTTACCCCGACTAGCGGGAGGGCCTGCCTCCTACAATGAGCAGTTCTTC. As protein: CASLPRLAGGPASYNEQFF. Full variable domain (outside the CDR3, taken from reference TRBV19 and TRBJ2-1): DGGITQSPKYLFRKEGQNVTLSCEQNLNHDAMYWYRQDPGQGLRLIYYSQIVNDFQKGDIAEGYSVSREKKESFPLTVTSAQKNPTAFYLCASLPRLAGGPASYNEQFFGPGTRLTVL.

Remarks on this clone: A far bigger clonotype differs at one base, so this is likely a read error. The rearrangement links TRBV16 to TRBJ2-7; a possible D gene is TRBD2 (5 bases). There are 12 residues in the CDR3. V shed 2 bases and J shed 4 bases, with 6 bases lying between them. Germline assignment: CDR1 KGHSY and CDR2 FQNENV. CDR3 region: CASSQGGYEQYF. In DNA form, the CDR3 reads TGTGCCAGCAGCCAAGGAGGTTACGAGCAGTACTTC.

The chain has TRBV19 and TRBJ2-5, with D maybe TRBD2 (7 bases). Germline assignment: CDR1 LNHDA and CDR2 SQIVND (reference sequence). V dropped 6 bases and J dropped 4 bases, with 36 bases sitting between them. The CDR3 covers 21 residues. DNA for the CDR3: TGTGCCAGTAGCCCACGTAGGGCCCCGGGGGGCAGACTCCTCCTTCGAGAGACCCAGTACTTC. Translating it yields CASSPRRAPGGRLLLRETQYF.

The rearrangement joins TRBV18 to TRBJ1-6; D gene unclear. In germline, CDR1 is KGHSH, CDR2 LQKENI. CDR3 length equals 14 residues. Trimming took off 4 bases at V and 7 bases at J, with 11 bases between the two ends. The CDR3: CASSREEKNSPLHF. The CDR3 DNA sequence: TGTGCCAGCTCACGGGAAGAAAAGAATTCACCCCTCCACTTT.